This T cell receptor beta chain derives from a study of T-cell memory formation after mild COVID-19 (dated by TCRdb to the early 2020s). About the investigation overall: TCR sequence clusters from the two donors were found to be largely donor specific. In two donors, T-cell clones that expanded and contracted after mild COVID-19 were tracked by sequencing TCRalpha and TCRbeta repertoires over time. The cohort comprised two young, previously healthy adult volunteers, one female and one male. Broader findings and caveats from the paper: Contracting CD4+ clones were found mainly in CM and EM memory subsets, while CD8+ clones were enriched in EMRA. SARS-CoV-2 specificity was not confirmed for the second-wave clones peaking on day 37. Balanced CD4/CD8 phenotypes were observed for clones contracting from day 15 to 85, whereas a bias towards CD4+ was observed for a second wave of clones expanding from day 15 to 37. Some responding clones were found in pre-infection memory, which suggests that pre-existing cross-reactive memory T cells took part in the SARS-CoV-2 response. The study included only a couple of mild cases, and larger cohorts that include severe cases with pre-infection samples were judged to be necessary.

Ficoll-Paque density gradient centrifugation was the method used to isolate PBMCs. This clonotype came up a few times. This receptor's antigen is unknown. Per-base quality was not reported, and no clone a single base away is much larger than it. The germline V gene (reference sequence) supplies CDR1 LNHDA and CDR2 SQIVND. The germline ends are 16 bases apart after V is trimmed by 7 bases and J by 1 base. The CDR3 holds 15 amino acids from the cysteine to the phenylalanine. Only the CDR3 DNA is retained, 45 bases long and in frame from the first base. The data were produced on an Illumina NovaSeq 6000. TCRalpha and TCRbeta cDNA libraries were constructed by 5'RACE with constant-segment primers, with sample barcodes and unique molecular identifiers being introduced. RNA was extracted from every sample with Trizol reagent. Library amplification was performed in two PCR steps, and a second sample barcode and Illumina TruSeq adapters were introduced in the second step. The libraries were sequenced on an Illumina NovaSeq using 2 x 150 bp paired-end reads. The original methods were these. With migec v1.2.7, reads were demultiplexed and then collapsed into UMI-guided consensus sequences. Using mixcr v2.1.11, the UMI consensuses were aligned to TRA and TRB V and J templates and assembled into clonotypes. A clonotype was counted as expanded or contracted only if both edgeR and NoisET called the change significant, with noise models trained on biological replicates. For edgeR calls, the thresholds were a false discovery rate-adjusted p below 0.01 and a log2 fold-change of 1. As an exploratory analysis of dynamics, max-normalized trajectories of the 1000 most abundant clonotypes were examined with PCA combined with hierarchical clustering. Separately sequenced CD4+ and CD8+ repertoires were used to assign a CD4 or CD8 phenotype to each responding clone. Through fastp at Q25 and MiXCR, TCRdb rebuilt clones from the public reads, retaining in-frame beta chains. Each record represents a unique CDR3 protein, reported with the most common genes and DNA among its rows. It is TCRdb's table, rather than the study itself, that gives the V and J calls and clone size. The sample data list more than 150,000 distinct CDR3 sequences, and roughly 18% of these were observed just once. Of the sample, more than 3% is held by the ten largest clones.

The material sequenced was PBMCs or a T cell subset sorted from them (not recorded which). This receptor chain uses TRBV19 and TRBJ2-5; the D region possibly corresponds to TRBD1 (5 bases align). This clonotype was obtained from a man younger than 30 who had mild COVID-19 (a few samples of this study predate the infection). The sample titles of this study are shuffled in the database, so cell type and time point are left out; the donor was told from shared clones. The CDR3: CASTPTVVSQETQYF. Read as DNA, the sequence is TGTGCCAGTACTCCGACAGTGGTATCCCAAGAGACCCAGTACTTC.